This paragraph covers one T cell receptor beta chain sequence. The sample comes from a study of blood T cell repertoires in COVID-19. Study context: The United States, Italy and Spain were the sources of the acute and convalescent COVID-19 samples. T cells, B-cell-depleted T cells, or PBMCs supplied cDNA or gDNA.

In the authors' workflow: Amplifying reference gene primers gave estimates of nucleated cell counts. Profiling relied on immunoSEQ multiplex PCR, and the TCRdb table lists in-frame clones only, not all of them. The V and J calls and the clone size are those of that table, but D and trimming were determined from the DNA. The repertoire consists of about 190,000 clones, with roughly 80% occurring once and the leading ten covering around 12%. V was clipped by 1 base and J by 6 bases; unmatched bases: 9. CDR1 is GTSNPN, CDR2 SVGIG, per germline (reference sequence). The CDR3 is 15 residues long. The chain joins TRBV30 to TRBJ1-5; 7 bases fit TRBD1. Sequences were obtained from peripheral blood. The TCR was taken from a woman aged 50 to 60 with acute or convalescent COVID-19. CDR3 in DNA: TGTGCCTGGAGTGGGACAGGTGAACGGGGTCAGCCCCAGCATTTT. It specifies CAWSGTGERGQPQHF.